This T cell receptor beta chain was profiled in a study of cytomegalovirus exposure and HLA in healthy donors. For the study at large: A prior study identified 117 million unique TCR beta sequences from about 180 million T cells.

This clone was seen a handful of times. PCR involved 60 Vbeta and 13 Jbeta primers. Measured with immunoSEQ multiplex PCR; TCRdb has only the in-frame clones, and not every one. The sample consists of about 190,000 clones, 60% to 80% of them appearing once. Germline lookup yields CDR1 MNHNS and CDR2 SASEGT. This CDR3 region has 15 residues. V was clipped by 6 bases and J by 8 bases; unmatched bases: 10. V usage is TRBV6-1 and J usage is TRBJ1-5; TRBD1 aligns across 10 bases. The clonotype was recovered from a woman in her twenties or thirties in good health and CMV-seropositive. What was sequenced was PBMCs. CDR3 sequence (DNA): TGTGCCAGCAGCCTGACAGGGGGCGCGGGGAAGCCCCAGCATTTT. It encodes CASSLTGGAGKPQHF.